This T cell receptor (beta chain) appears in the sequencing data of a study of cytomegalovirus exposure and HLA in healthy donors. Study findings and constraints: Later, TCR association rates were found to vary by HLA locus, highest for DRB1 and lowest for HLA-C.

V gave up 8 bases and J gave up 2 bases; unmatched junction bases: 3. Germline lookup yields CDR1 MNHEY and CDR2 SVGAGI. This CDR3 is 13 amino acids long. PCR used 60 Vbeta primers and 13 Jbeta primers. The data were produced by immunoSEQ multiplex PCR, yet TCRdb's version contains in-frame clones alone and is incomplete. This table holds about 61,000 clones, 80% to 90% found once. Of note for this clone: Antigen specificity is unknown.

This TCR came from a man aged 18 to 35 in good health and CMV-seronegative. Sequenced material: PBMCs. The rearrangement uses TRBV6-5 and TRBJ2-3; TRBD2 matches 8 bases. CDR3 protein: CASAGGSTDTQYF. The CDR3 DNA sequence: TGTGCCAGCGCGGGGGGATCCACAGATACGCAGTATTTT.